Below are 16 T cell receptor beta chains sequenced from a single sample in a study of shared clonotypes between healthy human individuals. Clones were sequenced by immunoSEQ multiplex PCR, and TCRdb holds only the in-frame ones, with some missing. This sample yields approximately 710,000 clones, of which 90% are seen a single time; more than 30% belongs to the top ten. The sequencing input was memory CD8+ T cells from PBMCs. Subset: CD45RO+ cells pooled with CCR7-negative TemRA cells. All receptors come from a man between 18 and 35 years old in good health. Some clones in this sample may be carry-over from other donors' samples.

The CDR3 loop is CASSLGTNYEQYF. DNA of the CDR3: TGCGCCAGCAGCCTAGGGACTAATTACGAGCAGTACTTC. The rearrangement links TRBV4-1 to TRBJ2-7; 7 nucleotides agree with TRBD2. J lost 4 bases, V lost 4 bases, and 4 bases had no gene match. This CDR3 has 13 residues. Germline V gives CDR1 MGHRA, CDR2 YSYEKL.

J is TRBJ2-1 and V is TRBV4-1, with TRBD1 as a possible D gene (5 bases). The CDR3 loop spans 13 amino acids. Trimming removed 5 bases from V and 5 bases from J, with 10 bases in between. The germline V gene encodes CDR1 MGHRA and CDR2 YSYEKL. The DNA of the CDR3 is TGCGCCAGCAGCTCGCAGGGCGACAATGAGCAGTTCTTC. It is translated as CASSSQGDNEQFF.

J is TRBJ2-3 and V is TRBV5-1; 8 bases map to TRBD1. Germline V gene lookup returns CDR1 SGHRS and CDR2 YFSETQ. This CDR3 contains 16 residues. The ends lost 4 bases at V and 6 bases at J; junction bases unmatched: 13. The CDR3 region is CASSPYRQGLGDTQYF. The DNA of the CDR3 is TGCGCCAGCAGCCCATATAGACAGGGGTTGGGCGATACGCAGTATTTT.

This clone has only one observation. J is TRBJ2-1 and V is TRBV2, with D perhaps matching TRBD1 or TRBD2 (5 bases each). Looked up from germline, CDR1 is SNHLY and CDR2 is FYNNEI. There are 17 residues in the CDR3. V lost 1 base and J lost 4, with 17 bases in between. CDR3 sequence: CASSEELWGFDYNEQFF. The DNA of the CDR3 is TGTGCCAGCAGTGAAGAGCTCTGGGGGTTTGATTACAATGAGCAGTTCTTC.

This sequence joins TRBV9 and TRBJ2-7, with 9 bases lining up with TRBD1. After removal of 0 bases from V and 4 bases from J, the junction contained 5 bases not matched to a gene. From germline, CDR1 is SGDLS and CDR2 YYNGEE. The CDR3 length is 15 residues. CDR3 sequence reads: CASSVAGQGLYEQYF. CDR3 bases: TGTGCCAGCAGCGTAGCCGGACAGGGGCTGTACGAGCAGTACTTC.

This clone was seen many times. CDR3: CASSSWTGRTEAFF. The CDR3 DNA sequence: TGTGCCAGCAGCTCATGGACAGGGCGAACTGAAGCTTTCTTT. The chain joins TRBV5-8 to TRBJ1-1; TRBD1 matches at 8 bases. Per the germline V gene, CDR1 is SGHTS and CDR2 is YDEGEE. The CDR3 covers 14 residues. Germline trimming cut 3 bases from V and 5 bases from J; bases unmatched to any gene: 6.

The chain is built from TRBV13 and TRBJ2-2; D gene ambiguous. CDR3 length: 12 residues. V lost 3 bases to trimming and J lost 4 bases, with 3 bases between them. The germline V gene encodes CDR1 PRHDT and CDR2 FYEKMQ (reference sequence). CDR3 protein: CASSLVTGELFF. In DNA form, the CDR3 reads TGTGCCAGCAGCTTGGTCACCGGGGAGCTGTTTTTT.

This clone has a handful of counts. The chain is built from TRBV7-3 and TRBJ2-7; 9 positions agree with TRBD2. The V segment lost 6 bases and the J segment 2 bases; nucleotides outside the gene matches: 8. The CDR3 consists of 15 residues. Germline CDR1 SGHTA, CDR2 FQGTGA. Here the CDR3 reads CASRLTSGSPYEQYF. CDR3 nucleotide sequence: TGTGCCAGCAGGCTAACTAGCGGGTCCCCCTACGAGCAGTACTTC.

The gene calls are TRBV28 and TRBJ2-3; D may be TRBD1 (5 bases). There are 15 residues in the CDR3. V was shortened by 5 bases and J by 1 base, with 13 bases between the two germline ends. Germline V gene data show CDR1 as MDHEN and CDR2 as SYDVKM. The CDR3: CASSVRSRGTDTQYF. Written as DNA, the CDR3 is TGTGCCAGCAGTGTACGGAGCAGGGGCACAGATACGCAGTATTTT. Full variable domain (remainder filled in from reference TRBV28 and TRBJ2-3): DVKVTQSSRYLVKRTGEKVFLECVQDMDHENMFWYRQDPGLGLRLIYFSYDVKMKEKGDIPEGYSVSREKKERFSLILESASTNQTSMYLCASSVRSRGTDTQYFGPGTRLTVL.

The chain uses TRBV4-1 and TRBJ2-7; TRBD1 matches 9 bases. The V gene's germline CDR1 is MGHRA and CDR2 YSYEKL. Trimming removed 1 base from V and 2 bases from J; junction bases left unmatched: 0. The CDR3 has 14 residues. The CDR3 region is CASSQGDRAYEQYF. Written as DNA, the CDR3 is TGCGCCAGCAGCCAAGGGGACAGGGCCTACGAGCAGTACTTC.

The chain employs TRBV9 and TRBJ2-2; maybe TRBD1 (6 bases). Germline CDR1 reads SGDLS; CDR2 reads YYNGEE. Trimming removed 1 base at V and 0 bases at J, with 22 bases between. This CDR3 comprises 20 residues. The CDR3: CASSVFPGQSFLPNTGELFF. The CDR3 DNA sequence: TGTGCCAGCAGCGTATTCCCGGGACAATCCTTCCTCCCGAACACCGGGGAGCTGTTTTTT.

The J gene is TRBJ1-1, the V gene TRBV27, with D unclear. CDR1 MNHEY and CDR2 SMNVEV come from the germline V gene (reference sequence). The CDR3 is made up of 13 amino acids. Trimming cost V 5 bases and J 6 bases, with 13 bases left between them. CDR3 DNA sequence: TGTGCCAGCAGTCCCCGGATCGGGGCTGAAGCTTTCTTT. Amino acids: CASSPRIGAEAFF.

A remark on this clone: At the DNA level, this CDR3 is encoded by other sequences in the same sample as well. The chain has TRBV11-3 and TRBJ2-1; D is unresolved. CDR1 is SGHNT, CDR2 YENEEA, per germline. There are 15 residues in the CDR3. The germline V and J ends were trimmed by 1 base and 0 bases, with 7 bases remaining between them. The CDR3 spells CASSLAPSSYNEQFF. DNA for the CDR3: TGTGCCAGCAGCTTAGCCCCTAGCTCCTACAATGAGCAGTTCTTC.

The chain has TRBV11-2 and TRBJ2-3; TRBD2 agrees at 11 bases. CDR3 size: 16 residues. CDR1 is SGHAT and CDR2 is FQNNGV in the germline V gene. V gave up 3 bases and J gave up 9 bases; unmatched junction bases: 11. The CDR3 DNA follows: TGTGCCAGCAGCTTGATAGCGGGAGGGCCCCCTGGCACGCAGTATTTT. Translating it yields CASSLIAGGPPGTQYF.

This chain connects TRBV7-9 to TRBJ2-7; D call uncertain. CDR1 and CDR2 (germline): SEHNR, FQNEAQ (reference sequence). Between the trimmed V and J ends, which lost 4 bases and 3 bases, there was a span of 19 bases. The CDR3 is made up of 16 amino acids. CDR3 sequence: CASSSSAKDGNYEQYF. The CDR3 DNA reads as TGTGCCAGCAGCTCTTCCGCTAAGGACGGAAACTACGAGCAGTACTTC.

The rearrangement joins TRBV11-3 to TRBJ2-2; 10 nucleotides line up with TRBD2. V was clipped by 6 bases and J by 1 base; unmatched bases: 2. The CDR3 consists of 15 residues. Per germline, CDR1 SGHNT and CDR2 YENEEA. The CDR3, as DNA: TGTGCCAGCAGTAAGCGGGAGGGGAACACCGGGGAGCTGTTTTTT. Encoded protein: CASSKREGNTGELFF. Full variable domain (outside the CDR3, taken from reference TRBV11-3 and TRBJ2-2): EAGVVQSPRYKIIEKKQPVAFWCNPISGHNTLYWYLQNLGQGPELLIRYENEEAVDDSQLPKDRFSAERLKGVDSTLKIQPAELGDSAVYLCASSKREGNTGELFFGEGSRLTVL.